Each of the 5 T cell receptor beta chains below was sequenced from the same sample in a study of T-cell memory formation after mild COVID-19 (dated by TCRdb to about 2021). The method behind the library was 5' RACE. The listed sequencing device is Illumina NovaSeq 6000. TCRdb reprocessed the public reads (quality trimming at Q25 with fastp, clone calling with MiXCR) and kept in-frame beta chains. Every distinct CDR3 protein forms one entry, paired with its most common genes and DNA. The sample table lists 470,000 or so distinct CDR3 sequences, 15% to 20% of them with a count of one. Approximately 13% of the sample is taken by the ten largest. Material: PBMCs or a T cell subset sorted from them (not recorded which). These receptors were collected from an adult woman who had mild COVID-19 (a few samples of this study predate the infection). The sample titles of this study are shuffled in the database, so cell type and time point are left out; the donor was told from shared clones.

This clonotype appeared a few times. J is TRBJ2-7 and V is TRBV10-3, with TRBD1 identical over 7 bases. The CDR3 is 15 residues long. Trimming at V came to 2 bases and at J to 5 bases, leaving 9 bases not matched to a gene. Germline CDR1 reads ENHRY; CDR2 reads SYGVKD. The CDR3 DNA follows: TGTGCCATCAGTGAGAGGGGGCTCTTCCTCAACGAGCAGTACTTC. This sequence encodes CAISERGLFLNEQYF.

In its sample, this clonotype was seen a few times. The rearrangement uses TRBV27 and TRBJ2-7; 11 positions match TRBD1. From germline, CDR1 is MNHEY and CDR2 SMNVEV (reference sequence). The CDR3 covers 17 residues. The J segment lost 1 base and the V segment lost 5 bases, leaving 10 bases of the junction unmatched. DNA for the CDR3: TGTGCCAGCAGTAGACCCGGGACAGGGGGGAGATCCTACGAGCAGTACTTC. Its protein is CASSRPGTGGRSYEQYF.

This clonotype was counted only a few times. The chain links TRBV20-1 to TRBJ1-4; unclear D gene. Germline V lookup: CDR1 DFQATT, CDR2 SNEGSKA (reference sequence). This CDR3 contains 15 residues. Between the trimmed V and J ends, which lost 5 bases and 3 bases, there was a span of 16 bases. The DNA for the CDR3 is TGCAGTGCTCGAACCGGACCTGTTTCTAATGAAAAACTGTTTTTT. Translated, it gives CSARTGPVSNEKLFF.

The chain combines TRBV24-1 with TRBJ2-1; 10 nucleotides align to TRBD2. CDR1 is KGHDR and CDR2 is SFDVKD in the germline V gene. The CDR3 is made up of 17 amino acids. V gave up 5 bases and J gave up 4 bases; unmatched junction bases: 10. The DNA of the CDR3 is TGTGCCACCAGTGGGACTCCGGGACTAGCGATTTACAATGAGCAGTTCTTC. Its protein product is CATSGTPGLAIYNEQFF.

The chain is built from TRBV7-3 and TRBJ1-6; the match to TRBD1 covers 9 bases. Germline V gives CDR1 SGHTA, CDR2 FQGTGA. V dropped 4 bases and J dropped 8; count of bases not matched to a gene: 6. This CDR3 is 15 amino acids long. CDR3 sequence: CASSSTGGWDSPLHF. CDR3 coding DNA: TGTGCCAGCAGCTCCACAGGGGGCTGGGATTCACCCCTCCACTTT.